This entry lists 21 T cell receptor beta chains sequenced from one sample in a study of cytomegalovirus exposure and HLA in healthy donors (dated by TCRdb to 2016 to 2017). The library came from the immunoSEQ multiplex PCR assay. For the multiplex PCR, a mixture combining 60 forward primers for TCR Vbeta segments and 13 reverse primers for TCR Jbeta segments was used. The immuneACCESS repertoire file appears here via TCRdb, limited to in-frame rearrangements. These files lack a portion of the clones; in checked studies, under half of the deficit traces to unresolved V genes, and the cause of the others is not known. The sample table records 120,000 to 150,000 clones; around 86% of these occur just once. The top ten clonotypes cover roughly 2.9% of the sample. The sample consisted of PBMCs. The receptors here all came from a woman in her 30s in good health and CMV-seronegative.

Only one count was recorded for this clone. The chain recombines TRBV5-5 with TRBJ1-2; no clear D. Germline values: CDR1 SGHKS, CDR2 YYEKEE (reference sequence). The CDR3 covers 13 residues. Trimming left V 4 bases short and J 7 bases short, with 14 bases between. CDR3: CASSSGTFSGYTF. The CDR3 DNA follows: TGTGCCAGCAGCAGTGGCACATTTTCTGGCTACACCTTC.

CDR3 loop: CASSESPGGNQPQHF. In DNA form, the CDR3 reads TGTGCCAGCAGCGAATCCCCGGGGGGCAATCAGCCCCAGCATTTT. This sequence joins TRBV9 and TRBJ1-5; D possibly corresponds to TRBD1 (5 bases). The CDR3 consists of 15 residues. Germline V CDR1 and CDR2: SGDLS, YYNGEE. Trimming removed 3 bases from V and 2 bases from J, with 12 bases in between.

The chain employs TRBV5-6 and TRBJ1-1; D remains ambiguous. There are 15 residues in the CDR3. Trimming took off 1 base at V and 1 base at J, with 11 bases between the two ends. The V gene's germline CDR1 is SGHDT and CDR2 YYEEEE. CDR3 sequence reads: CASSLLNLGNTEAFF. CDR3 coding DNA: TGTGCCAGCAGCTTGTTGAACCTCGGGAACACTGAAGCTTTCTTT.

The rearrangement links TRBV2 to TRBJ2-3; tentative D call: TRBD1 (5 bases). CDR3 length: 14 amino acids. The germline gives CDR1 SNHLY, CDR2 FYNNEI. Trimming shortened V by 6 bases and J by 2 bases, and 12 bases separated the two germline ends. The CDR3 bases are TGTGCCAGCAGGAGGACATCCCTCACAGATACGCAGTATTTT. Translating it yields CASRRTSLTDTQYF.

This clone was counted a single time. The rearrangement joins TRBV6-6 to TRBJ1-1; a weak D match, TRBD1 (6 bases). This CDR3 has 13 residues. Trimming removed 5 bases from V and 1 base from J, with 8 bases in between. The V gene's germline CDR1 is MNHNY and CDR2 SVGAGI (reference sequence). CDR3: CASSRTANTEAFF. For the CDR3, the DNA is TGTGCCAGCAGTCGGACAGCGAACACTGAAGCTTTCTTT.

The genes are TRBV19 and TRBJ2-7, with 11 positions matching TRBD2. V was clipped by 5 bases and J by 6 bases; unmatched bases: 9. Looked up from germline, CDR1 is LNHDA and CDR2 is SQIVND (reference sequence). This CDR3 has 15 residues. This chain's CDR3 is CASSHSSGTSGEQYF. The CDR3 region has the DNA TGTGCCAGTAGTCATTCCTCCGGGACTAGCGGCGAGCAGTACTTC. Full variable domain (rest looked up from reference TRBV19 and TRBJ2-7): DGGITQSPKYLFRKEGQNVTLSCEQNLNHDAMYWYRQDPGQGLRLIYYSQIVNDFQKGDIAEGYSVSREKKESFPLTVTSAQKNPTAFYLCASSHSSGTSGEQYFGPGTRLTVT.

This rearrangement joins TRBV6-4 to TRBJ1-5; D is unclear. Trimming stripped 4 bases from V and 6 bases from J, with 10 bases between. This CDR3 is built from 13 residues. Germline V CDR1 and CDR2: MRHNA, SNTAGT. CDR3 in DNA: TGTGCCAGCAGTGTGTGGGCAGGTCAGCCCCAGCATTTT. Translated, it gives CASSVWAGQPQHF.

V and J are TRBV7-2 and TRBJ2-7, with D perhaps TRBD2 (7 bases). This CDR3 region has 15 residues. The germline gives CDR1 SGHTA, CDR2 FQGNSA. Trimming removed 0 bases at V and 2 bases at J, with 11 bases between. The CDR3 here is CASSLAWRGPYEQYF. The CDR3 DNA follows: TGTGCCAGCAGCTTAGCGTGGCGGGGGCCCTACGAGCAGTACTTC.

The V and J genes are TRBV19 and TRBJ2-5; a weak D match, TRBD1 (6 bases). This CDR3 spans 14 amino acids. Germline lookup yields CDR1 LNHDA and CDR2 SQIVND (reference sequence). With 5 bases removed from V and 2 bases from J, the gap between germline ends came to 12 bases. CDR3 DNA: TGTGCCAGTAGTTCCCTGACAGGACAAGAGACCCAGTACTTC. Protein sequence: CASSSLTGQETQYF. Drawing the rest from reference TRBV19 and TRBJ2-5, the complete variable domain is DGGITQSPKYLFRKEGQNVTLSCEQNLNHDAMYWYRQDPGQGLRLIYYSQIVNDFQKGDIAEGYSVSREKKESFPLTVTSAQKNPTAFYLCASSSLTGQETQYFGPGTRLLVL.

V usage is TRBV5-5 and J usage is TRBJ2-3, with D possibly being TRBD2 (6 bases). V gave up 0 bases and J gave up 3 bases, with 8 bases separating them. This CDR3 has 14 amino acids. The germline gives CDR1 SGHKS, CDR2 YYEKEE (reference sequence). CDR3 bases: TGTGCCAGCAGCTTGGACGGAGGGACAGATACGCAGTATTTT. Translation: CASSLDGGTDTQYF.

The genes are TRBV18 and TRBJ2-5; 15 positions match TRBD2. In germline, CDR1 is KGHSH, CDR2 LQKENI. The CDR3 is 16 residues long. The V gene end was trimmed by 4 bases and the J gene end by 3 bases; junction bases not matched to a gene: 3. Here the CDR3 DNA reads TGTGCCAGCTCACTCGGGACTAGCGGGAGGAAAGAGACCCAGTACTTC. Protein: CASSLGTSGRKETQYF.

This clone was picked up a small number of times. The rearrangement joins TRBV30 to TRBJ1-5; D possibly corresponds to TRBD1 (6 bases). V shed 4 bases and J shed 5 bases, with 15 bases lying between them. Germline V gene data show CDR1 as GTSNPN and CDR2 as SVGIG (reference sequence). The CDR3 loop spans 14 amino acids. CDR3 protein: CAWTQDSSHQPQHF. DNA of the CDR3: TGTGCCTGGACCCAGGACAGTTCTCATCAGCCCCAGCATTTT. The full variable domain, with the rest looked up from reference TRBV30 and TRBJ1-5, is SQTIHQWPATLVQPVGSPLSLECTVEGTSNPNLYWYRQAAGRGLQLLFYSVGIGQISSEVPQNLSASRPQDRQFILSSKKLLLSDSGFYLCAWTQDSSHQPQHFGDGTRLSIL.

The chain joins TRBV10-3 to TRBJ2-1, with TRBD2 as a possible D gene (5 bases). Germline V gives CDR1 ENHRY, CDR2 SYGVKD. Trimming pared 6 bases from V and 3 bases from J, leaving 15 bases between. The CDR3 consists of 15 residues. The CDR3 here is CAISRTRLNYNEQFF. CDR3 nucleotide sequence: TGTGCCATCAGCAGGACTCGCCTAAACTACAATGAGCAGTTCTTC.

The V gene is TRBV10-3, the J gene TRBJ2-3; 7 bases align to TRBD2. The CDR3 length is 15 residues. V lost 6 bases and J lost 2; bases outside the gene matches: 8. In germline, CDR1 is ENHRY, CDR2 SYGVKD. CDR3 coding DNA: TGTGCCATCAGAGGTAGCGGGCCTCACACAGATACGCAGTATTTT. Its translation: CAIRGSGPHTDTQYF.

The rearrangement uses TRBV29-1 and TRBJ2-7; 8 positions agree with TRBD1. V was clipped by 4 bases and J by 7 bases; unmatched bases: 9. This CDR3 contains 13 residues. From germline, CDR1 is SQVTM and CDR2 ANQGSEA. DNA of the CDR3: TGCAGCGTTGGGGGACAGGCTTCGGGTGAGCAGTACTTC. Residues: CSVGGQASGEQYF.

The chain links TRBV30 to TRBJ2-6; no definite D call. Germline lookup yields CDR1 GTSNPN and CDR2 SVGIG (reference sequence). V dropped 6 bases and J dropped 0 bases, with 6 bases sitting between them. This CDR3 has 13 amino acids. CDR3 region: CACSHSGANVLTF. The CDR3 DNA reads TGTGCCTGCAGTCACTCTGGGGCCAACGTCCTGACTTTC.

This chain links TRBV28 with TRBJ2-5; possibly TRBD1 for D (6 bases). Germline CDR1 is MDHEN and CDR2 is SYDVKM. CDR3 length equals 15 residues. The V gene lost 2 bases and the J gene lost 1 base, with 11 bases spanning the gap. CDR3 loop: CASSLGQSSQETQYF. The CDR3, as DNA: TGTGCCAGCAGTTTAGGACAGTCTAGCCAAGAGACCCAGTACTTC.

This clone turned up a few times. This rearrangement joins TRBV27 to TRBJ1-5; D unclear. The CDR3 covers 15 residues. V was clipped by 0 bases and J by 2 bases, with 8 bases between them. Germline lookup yields CDR1 MNHEY and CDR2 SMNVEV (reference sequence). The CDR3 reads CASSLSPGGNQPQHF. CDR3 coding DNA: TGTGCCAGCAGTTTATCTCCCGGGGGCAATCAGCCCCAGCATTTT.

The chain combines TRBV7-2 with TRBJ2-2, with 8 bases aligning to TRBD2. CDR1 is SGHTA and CDR2 is FQGNSA in the germline V gene. This CDR3 contains 18 residues. V was pared by 3 bases and J by 5 bases, with 14 bases of the junction left unmatched. The CDR3 sequence: CASSFPPRGSGETGELFF. CDR3 in DNA: TGTGCCAGCAGCTTCCCCCCAAGAGGTAGCGGGGAAACCGGGGAGCTGTTTTTT.

A single count supports this clone. Germline is not matched at one junction end, which may reflect a read error. The chain links TRBV29-1 to TRBJ1-1; D remains ambiguous. Germline V gene lookup returns CDR1 SQVTM and CDR2 ANQGSEA. The CDR3 has 11 residues. The chain's CDR3 is CSVGLGFRGIF. In nucleotides, the CDR3 is TGCAGCGTTGGGCTGGGCTTCCGAGGGATATTT.

This chain joins TRBV4-3 and TRBJ2-1; TRBD1 matches 8 bases. Germline V gene sequence: CDR1 LGHNA, CDR2 YSLEER. The V gene end was trimmed by 0 bases and the J gene end by 4 bases; junction bases not matched to a gene: 2. This CDR3 contains 15 residues. In DNA form, the CDR3 reads TGCGCCAGCAGCCAAGAAGGGACAGGATACAATGAGCAGTTCTTC. Translated: CASSQEGTGYNEQFF.